Shown below are 32 T cell receptor beta chains from a single sample sequenced in a study of blood T cells in healthy people across ages. Then a second PCR, running about 6 to 12 cycles, was carried out with a sample-barcoded 5' primer and a J-beta primer mix. TCRdb reprocessed the 5' RACE reads with MiXCR, giving one entry per CDR3 protein. The sample has around 940,000 distinct CDR3 sequences, approximately 50% seen once. The sample was blood. These receptors were obtained from an older woman in good health.

The chain has TRBV13 and TRBJ2-3, with TRBD2 matching over 7 bases. The length of the CDR3 is 15 residues. Germline CDR1 is PRHDT and CDR2 is FYEKMQ (reference sequence). V shed 4 bases, J shed 2 bases, and the junction held 6 bases outside the gene matches. The CDR3: CASSSQGLPTDTQYF. DNA of the CDR3: TGTGCCAGCAGCTCCCAGGGACTACCCACAGATACGCAGTATTTT.

This clonotype has a count of ten or more. V usage is TRBV2 and J usage is TRBJ2-4, with D perhaps assigned TRBD1 or TRBD2 (5 bases each). This CDR3 spans 18 amino acids. CDR1 is SNHLY, CDR2 FYNNEI, per germline. Trimming removed 7 bases from V and 0 bases from J, with 22 bases in between. The CDR3 spells CASTLRGSSEVAKNIQYF. CDR3 DNA: TGTGCCAGCACCTTGAGGGGCAGCAGCGAAGTAGCCAAAAACATTCAGTACTTC.

The chain has TRBV20-1 and TRBJ2-3; no clear D. With 3 bases removed from V and 5 bases from J, the gap between germline ends came to 12 bases. The CDR3 extends over 13 amino acids. The V gene's germline CDR1 is DFQATT and CDR2 SNEGSKA (reference sequence). CDR3 bases: TGCAGTGCTAGGCCTTCAACCGGAGATACGCAGTATTTT. Protein product: CSARPSTGDTQYF.

The genes are TRBV6-5 and TRBJ2-1; TRBD2 is a possible D gene (5 bases). Looked up from germline, CDR1 is MNHEY and CDR2 is SVGAGI. The ends were cut back, 2 bases at V and 10 bases at J, with 15 bases in the middle. The CDR3 contains 14 residues. Here the CDR3 reads CASSYNRGSWEQFF. DNA of the CDR3: TGTGCCAGCAGTTACAACCGGGGTAGCTGGGAGCAGTTCTTC.

This clonotype was recorded a few times. V gene TRBV29-1 combines with J gene TRBJ2-7; 8 bases fit TRBD2. Germline values: CDR1 SQVTM, CDR2 ANQGSEA. The J segment lost 3 bases and the V segment lost 4 bases, leaving 5 bases of the junction unmatched. CDR3 length equals 13 residues. In nucleotides, the CDR3 is TGCAGCGTTGGAACTAGCGGATACTACGAGCAGTACTTC. The encoded protein is CSVGTSGYYEQYF.

CDR3 bases: TGCAGTGCTAGAGACCCGACTAGCGGGATGTCAGATACGCAGTATTTT. This sequence encodes CSARDPTSGMSDTQYF. V usage is TRBV20-1 and J usage is TRBJ2-3, with 11 nucleotides matching TRBD2. Germline V CDR1 and CDR2: DFQATT, SNEGSKA (reference sequence). The CDR3 spans 16 residues. Losses at the gene ends were 0 bases for V and 4 bases for J; bases not matched to a gene: 6.

In the case of this clonotype: A read error may account for a junction end that differs from germline. In nucleotides, the CDR3 is TGTGCCAGCAGCCGCGGAGTTAGCTCCTACAAGCAGTACTTC. Its protein product is CASSRGVSSYKQYF. The rearrangement joins TRBV3-1 to TRBJ2-7; no clear D gene. Germline V gene lookup returns CDR1 LGHDT and CDR2 YNNKEL (reference sequence). This CDR3 is 14 amino acids long.

Here the CDR3 reads CASSRLGLSDTQYF. The CDR3 coding sequence is TGTGCCAGCAGCCGACTGGGCCTTTCAGATACGCAGTATTTT. The V call is TRBV6-1, the J call TRBJ2-3; D not certain. Looked up from germline, CDR1 is MNHNS and CDR2 is SASEGT. This CDR3 has 14 residues. Trimming left V 6 bases short and J 4 bases short, with 14 bases between.

This clonotype was found once. This chain connects TRBV19 to TRBJ1-4, with D uncertain. The CDR3 sequence is 12 residues long. Germline CDR1 reads LNHDA; CDR2 reads SQIVND (reference sequence). The ends were cut back, 2 bases at V and 6 bases at J, with 4 bases in the middle. The CDR3 coding sequence is TGTGCCAGTAGTATAAAGGATGAAAAACTGTTTTTT. Translating gives CASSIKDEKLFF.

The gene calls are TRBV15 and TRBJ2-7; no clear D gene. Trimming cost V 0 bases and J 0 bases, with 15 bases left between them. There are 17 residues in the CDR3. Looked up from germline, CDR1 is LNHNV and CDR2 is YYDKDF (reference sequence). Written as DNA, the CDR3 is TGTGCCACCAGCAGAGATACGGCCTTCTGGAGCTCCTACGAGCAGTACTTC. Protein sequence: CATSRDTAFWSSYEQYF.

The chain carries TRBV5-1 and TRBJ2-7; D gene unclear. The CDR3 sequence is 14 residues long. Germline V gene sequence: CDR1 SGHRS, CDR2 YFSETQ. The germline V and J ends were trimmed by 2 bases and 2 bases, with 11 bases remaining between them. CDR3 residues: CASSFTAETYEQYF. CDR3 DNA sequence: TGCGCCAGCAGCTTTACGGCGGAAACCTACGAGCAGTACTTC.

This clonotype was seen more than once but under ten times. The V and J genes are TRBV5-1 and TRBJ2-1, with D possibly TRBD2 on 6 matching bases. V was trimmed by 7 bases and J by 10 bases, leaving 18 bases between them. The CDR3 runs 13 residues. Germline lookup yields CDR1 SGHRS and CDR2 YFSETQ. The CDR3 sequence: CASRDSTDREQFF. The DNA for the CDR3 is TGCGCCAGCCGGGACTCCACTGATAGGGAGCAGTTCTTC.

The chain couples TRBV4-1 to TRBJ2-4; D is unclear. Trimming removed 3 bases at V and 1 base at J, with 13 bases between. Germline V gene sequence: CDR1 MGHRA, CDR2 YSYEKL. The CDR3 contains 16 residues. CDR3 protein: CASSHFKVLAKNIQYF. CDR3 coding DNA: TGCGCCAGCAGCCACTTTAAAGTTTTGGCCAAAAACATTCAGTACTTC.

This clonotype was observed a few times. The V and J genes are TRBV9 and TRBJ2-3, with D tentatively TRBD2 (5 bases). V lost 0 bases and J 2 bases, leaving 19 bases between the germline ends. Germline V lookup: CDR1 SGDLS, CDR2 YYNGEE. The CDR3 contains 18 residues. The CDR3 region is CASSVELRTRGPTDTQYF. The CDR3 DNA reads as TGTGCCAGCAGCGTAGAATTGAGAACCCGCGGGCCCACAGATACGCAGTATTTT.

The genes are TRBV2 and TRBJ2-7, with D possibly being TRBD1 (5 bases). V was trimmed by 6 bases and J by 7 bases, leaving 16 bases between them. Germline V gene sequence: CDR1 SNHLY, CDR2 FYNNEI. This CDR3 region has 13 residues. DNA for the CDR3: TGTGCCAGCAGCCCCCCTTTGGGGCGTGAGCAGTACTTC. The encoded protein is CASSPPLGREQYF.

This chain joins TRBV29-1 and TRBJ2-7; no clear D. V lost 5 bases and J 7 bases, leaving 9 bases between the germline ends. CDR3 length: 10 amino acids. Looked up from germline, CDR1 is SQVTM and CDR2 is ANQGSEA. This chain's CDR3 is CSVRAPEQYF. In nucleotides, the CDR3 is TGCAGCGTTCGAGCGCCTGAGCAGTACTTC.

In this sample, this clonotype turned up a few times. The chain couples TRBV12-3 or TRBV12-4 to TRBJ2-6; tentatively, D is TRBD1 (6 bases). The CDR3 runs 17 residues. The V end was cut by 3 bases, the J end by 1 base, with 13 bases between. The chain's CDR3 is CASSFTGKGSGANVLTF. The CDR3 DNA is TGTGCCAGCAGTTTTACAGGGAAAGGGTCTGGGGCCAACGTCCTGACTTTC.

The gene calls are TRBV3-1 and TRBJ2-1, with D possibly TRBD2 on 5 matching bases. The CDR3 is 19 residues long. The germline CDR1 and CDR2 sequences are LGHDT and YNNKEL (reference sequence). Trimming pared 1 base from V and 1 base from J, leaving 20 bases between. The CDR3 DNA reads TGTGCCAGCAGCCAAGGAGGTCTAGCCCCTAGGTCGTCCTACAATGAGCAGTTCTTC. Translating it yields CASSQGGLAPRSSYNEQFF.

The J gene is TRBJ1-5, the V gene TRBV5-1; unclear D gene. The V end lost 0 bases, the J end lost 8 bases, and 15 bases lay between the germline ends. CDR3 length equals 15 residues. Germline assignment: CDR1 SGHRS and CDR2 YFSETQ. CDR3 nucleotides: TGCGCCAGCAGCTTGGCGCTCAGTAGGAAGAAGCCCCAGCATTTT. It codes for CASSLALSRKKPQHF.

The chain recombines TRBV11-3 with TRBJ2-3, with D perhaps being TRBD1 or TRBD2 (6 bases each). Trimming removed 0 bases from V and 8 bases from J, with 18 bases in between. CDR1 and CDR2 from the germline V gene are SGHNT and YENEEA. The CDR3 runs 16 residues. CDR3 bases: TGTGCCAGCAGCTTAGATCTAGGGGGGACGGATGTTACGCAGTATTTT. Translating it yields CASSLDLGGTDVTQYF.

CDR3 bases: TGTGCCAGCAGCCAAGGAAAAGGGGGCGATTACGAGCAGTACTTC. Translating gives CASSQGKGGDYEQYF. The rearrangement links TRBV14 to TRBJ2-4; TRBD1 aligns across 7 bases. The DNA end favors TRBJ2-7, so the J call may be wrong. This CDR3 comprises 15 residues. Germline lookup yields CDR1 SGHDN and CDR2 FVKESK.

The gene calls are TRBV7-9 and TRBJ2-4; 9 bases are shared with TRBD1. The J call is doubtful: the DNA matches TRBJ2-7 better. CDR3 length equals 16 residues. CDR1 is SEHNR and CDR2 is FQNEAQ in the germline V gene (reference sequence). The CDR3 here is CASSLAEGQGTYEQYF. CDR3 in DNA: TGTGCCAGCAGCTTAGCGGAAGGACAGGGGACCTACGAGCAGTACTTC.

The J gene is TRBJ1-6, the V gene TRBV20-1; D unclear. V lost 3 bases and J 7 bases, leaving 4 bases between the germline ends. CDR3 length equals 11 residues. Germline assignment: CDR1 DFQATT and CDR2 SNEGSKA (reference sequence). The DNA for the CDR3 is TGCAGTGCTAGTCCCAATTCACCCCTCCACTTT. Its translation is CSASPNSPLHF.

This chain links TRBV3-1 with TRBJ1-1; the D is unclear. The CDR3 sequence is 14 residues long. The germline V and J ends were trimmed by 4 bases and 6 bases, with 15 bases remaining between them. Per the germline V gene, CDR1 is LGHDT and CDR2 is YNNKEL (reference sequence). This CDR3 reads CASSLKPGSSEAFF. Written as DNA, the CDR3 is TGTGCCAGCAGCCTGAAGCCAGGAAGCTCTGAAGCTTTCTTT. Based on the CDR3 plus reference TRBV3-1 and TRBJ1-1, the full variable domain is DTAVSQTPKYLVTQMGNDKSIKCEQNLGHDTMYWYKQDSKKFLKIMFSYNNKELIINETVPNRFSPKSPDKAHLNLHINSLELGDSAVYFCASSLKPGSSEAFFGQGTRLTVV.

This chain joins TRBV12-3 or TRBV12-4 and TRBJ2-3; D might be TRBD1 or TRBD2, each matching 5 bases. This CDR3 has 15 amino acids. The V and J ends lost 5 bases and 4 bases respectively, with 16 bases between them. The CDR3 protein is CASSTRDLNSDTQYF. CDR3 nucleotides: TGTGCCAGCAGTACCCGGGACCTAAACTCAGATACGCAGTATTTT.

This clonotype was counted a single time. V gene TRBV7-2 combines with J gene TRBJ2-5; 10 nucleotides line up with TRBD1. V lost 5 bases and J lost 2; bases outside the gene matches: 5. The germline CDR1 and CDR2 sequences are SGHTA and FQGNSA. The CDR3 covers 15 residues. This chain's CDR3 is CASSPWGQGQETQYF. CDR3 coding DNA: TGTGCCAGCAGCCCTTGGGGACAGGGGCAAGAGACCCAGTACTTC. The full variable domain, rest sourced from reference TRBV7-2 and TRBJ2-5, is GAGVSQSPSNKVTEKGKDVELRCDPISGHTALYWYRQSLGQGLEFLIYFQGNSAPDKSGLPSDRFSAERTGGSVSTLTIQRTQQEDSAVYLCASSPWGQGQETQYFGPGTRLLVL.

This clonotype was picked up a small number of times. The chain is built from TRBV29-1 and TRBJ1-1; D not resolved. The germline gives CDR1 SQVTM, CDR2 ANQGSEA. The CDR3 length is 13 residues. V lost 6 bases and J 4 bases, leaving 15 bases between the germline ends. DNA for the CDR3: TGCAGCGTAGACCCGGGCCCCGGCACTGAAGCTTTCTTT. Residues: CSVDPGPGTEAFF. Full variable domain (outside the CDR3, taken from reference TRBV29-1 and TRBJ1-1): SAVISQKPSRDICQRGTSLTIQCQVDSQVTMMFWYRQQPGQSLTLIATANQGSEATYESGFVIDKFPISRPNLTFSTLTVSNMSPEDSSIYLCSVDPGPGTEAFFGQGTRLTVV.

A few counts support this clonotype. This chain uses TRBV20-1 with TRBJ2-1; 8 nucleotides line up with TRBD2. Trimming at V came to 3 bases and at J to 7 bases, leaving 14 bases not matched to a gene. The germline V gene encodes CDR1 DFQATT and CDR2 SNEGSKA (reference sequence). This CDR3 is 16 amino acids long. CDR3 nucleotide sequence: TGCAGTGCTAGCCGTCCCCTAAGCGGGAGATGGAATGAGCAGTTCTTC. Translating gives CSASRPLSGRWNEQFF.

There are a few counts of this clonotype. V usage is TRBV28 and J usage is TRBJ2-7; unclear D gene. Germline values: CDR1 MDHEN, CDR2 SYDVKM. The CDR3 has 12 amino acids. The DNA of the CDR3 is TGTGCTTCCCAGGAACATTCCTACGAGCAGTACTTC. Its translation is CASQEHSYEQYF. The variable domain in full, completed from reference TRBV28 and TRBJ2-7, reads DVKVTQSSRYLVKRTGEKVFLECVQDMDHENMFWYRQDPGLGLRLIYFSYDVKMKEKGDIPEGYSVSREKKERFSLILESASTNQTSMYLCASQEHSYEQYFGPGTRLTVT.

Only a few counts were recorded for this clonotype. The chain is built from TRBV7-2 and TRBJ2-7; 7 nucleotides agree with TRBD1. Trimming at V came to 4 bases and at J to 2 bases, leaving 5 bases not matched to a gene. The CDR3 is 14 residues long. Germline assignment: CDR1 SGHTA and CDR2 FQGNSA. CDR3 nucleotide sequence: TGTGCCAGCAGCTCCGGGGACAGTCCCTACGAGCAGTACTTC. This codes for CASSSGDSPYEQYF.

This clonotype was seen more than once but under ten times. This chain joins TRBV7-6 and TRBJ2-5, with 9 bases that match TRBD2. Germline lookup yields CDR1 SGHVS and CDR2 FNYEAQ. Trimming at V came to 4 bases and at J to 6 bases, leaving 12 bases not matched to a gene. The CDR3 is 16 residues long. The CDR3 bases are TGTGCCAGCAGCTCAATAGCGGGAGACGGGCGGAAGACCCAGTACTTC. Protein: CASSSIAGDGRKTQYF.

The chain carries TRBV10-3 and TRBJ2-3; 12 nucleotides agree with TRBD2. Germline trimming cut 10 bases from V and 0 bases from J; bases unmatched to any gene: 2. The CDR3 consists of 14 residues. Germline CDR1 ENHRY, CDR2 SYGVKD. The DNA for the CDR3 is TGTGCCAGGACTAGCGGGACTAGCACAGATACGCAGTATTTT. Protein sequence: CARTSGTSTDTQYF.